The present TCR beta chain was sequenced within a study of T cells in Graves' hyperthyroidism and ophthalmopathy. TCR beta CDR3 region amplification was performed from RNA transcripts. A set of HTBI primers served as the primers for a first-round RT-PCR of the TCR CDR3. TCRdb reprocessed the multiplex PCR reads via MiXCR and lists one record per CDR3 protein. The table includes approximately 380,000 distinct CDR3 sequences, about 18% detected once. This clonotype appeared many times. This CDR3 is built from 11 residues. From germline, CDR1 is DFQATT and CDR2 SNEGSKA (reference sequence). V was pared by 6 bases and J by 14 bases, with 14 bases between.

The V gene is TRBV20-1, the J gene TRBJ1-6; D gene unclear. The sequenced material came from blood. The TCR sequence derives from a man between 18 and 29 years old with Graves' ophthalmopathy. The CDR3 DNA reads as TGCAGTGCCCCTGTGGTGGTGGCCCTCCACTTT. It codes for CSAPVVVALHF.